The clone carrying this T cell receptor beta chain was seen more than once but under ten times. V shed 0 bases and J shed 2 bases, with 8 bases lying between them. There are 14 residues in the CDR3. Germline V CDR1 and CDR2: SGHRS, YFSETQ. Unique molecular identifiers were built into the TCRbeta library. TCRdb passed the PCR reads through MiXCR, listing each CDR3 protein once. The repertoire has approximately 88,000 distinct CDR3 sequences, over 9% of them found once; the top ten carry approximately 15%. This sample is drawn from a study of T-cell reconstitution after alpha-beta-depleted transplantation in children.

The specimen comprised PBMCs from the stem cell graft donor, sampled from the stem cell graft. This TCR was sampled from a human donor who donated a stem cell graft to a child with inherited bone marrow failure. The J gene is TRBJ2-5, the V gene TRBV5-1; D remains unclear. The CDR3 DNA reads as TGCGCCAGCAGCTTGGCCCAGGCACAAGAGACCCAGTACTTC. As protein: CASSLAQAQETQYF.